This note documents a single T cell receptor (beta chain) sequence. The data originate from a study of T cell changes during pregnancy in multiple sclerosis. Per the germline V gene, CDR1 is MGHRA and CDR2 is YSYEKL. The CDR3 length is 15 residues. Between the trimmed V and J ends, which lost 4 bases and 5 bases, there was a span of 17 bases. Profiling relied on immunoSEQ multiplex PCR, and the TCRdb table lists in-frame clones only, not all of them. The table lists just under 40,000 clones, about nine tenths of them singletons, with roughly 0.5% in the top ten. The rearrangement uses TRBV4-1 and TRBJ1-2; a weak D match, TRBD1 (6 bases). The clonotype comes from a female donor in good health, enrolled as a control in a pregnancy study. The sequencing used CD4+ T cells from peripheral blood mononuclear cells, collected in the first trimester of pregnancy. The CDR3 loop reads CASSPRQEGSYGYTF. The CDR3 DNA reads TGCGCCAGCAGCCCCCGACAGGAAGGTTCTTATGGCTACACCTTC.